These T cell receptor beta chains were read from a single sample in a study of shared clonotypes between healthy human individuals. Sequencing used immunoSEQ multiplex PCR; TCRdb keeps in-frame clones, though not all of them. The sample lists millions of clones, 90% to 95% occurring once. Sequenced sample: naive CD4+ T cells from PBMCs. The receptor set was obtained from a young man in good health. Some clones in this sample may be carry-over from other donors' samples. Each CDR3 is given with its conserved first and last residue. D genes are given only for firm matches. Expanded clones are given a class, and other clones once, few, many or no size at all.

14 . TRBJ2-7 . TRBV7-2 CASSSRDGSYEQYF TGTGCCAGCAGCTCCAGGGATGGGTCCTACGAGCAGTACTTC
13 . TRBJ2-5 . TRBV30 CAWHRQVQETQYF TGTGCCTGGCACCGACAGGTTCAAGAGACCCAGTACTTC
13 . TRBJ1-1 . TRBV5-1 CASSQGWNTEAFF TGCGCCAGCAGTCAAGGGTGGAACACTGAAGCTTTCTTT
14 TRBD1 TRBJ1-3 . TRBV25-1 CASRRQGARNTIYF TGTGCCAGCCGTCGACAGGGGGCGAGGAACACCATATATTTT
13 . TRBJ2-3 . TRBV2 CAITTEFTDTQYF TGTGCCATTACGACGGAGTTCACAGATACGCAGTATTTT
16 TRBD1 TRBJ1-2 . TRBV18 CASSLVGSGTGGGYTF TGTGCCAGCTCACTCGTCGGCTCCGGGACAGGGGGGGGCTACACCTTC
18 TRBD2 TRBJ2-3 . TRBV9 CASSVAPGGSRSTDTQYF TGTGCCAGCAGCGTAGCGCCCGGGGGGAGTAGGAGCACAGATACGCAGTATTTT
16 TRBD2 TRBJ2-7 . TRBV7-9 CASSPGLAGGVYEQYF TGTGCCAGCAGCCCCGGACTAGCGGGAGGCGTCTACGAGCAGTACTTC
16 . TRBJ2-3 . TRBV28 CASRLYRSPGTDTQYF TGTGCCAGCAGACTTTACAGAAGCCCAGGCACAGATACGCAGTATTTT
15 . TRBJ2-5 . TRBV11-2 CASSLEGAGVETQYF TGTGCCAGCAGCTTAGAGGGGGCGGGAGTAGAGACCCAGTACTTC
16 TRBD2 TRBJ2-7 . TRBV5-6 CASSLAGGRGTYEQYF TGTGCCAGCAGCTTGGCCGGCGGGAGGGGAACCTACGAGCAGTACTTC
15 . TRBJ2-1 . TRBV6-1 CASDRGSSSYNEQFF TGTGCCAGTGATCGGGGGTCGAGCTCCTACAATGAGCAGTTCTTC
13 . TRBJ1-3 . TRBV28 CASNRGLGNTIYF TGTGCCAGCAACCGGGGTCTTGGAAACACCATATATTTT
13 . TRBJ2-7 . TRBV9 CASSVRGEGEQYF TGTGCCAGCAGCGTGCGGGGAGAAGGCGAGCAGTACTTC
14 TRBD2 TRBJ2-3 once TRBV29-1 CSVGVGLAGVSQYF TGCAGCGTTGGTGTTGGACTAGCGGGAGTTTCTCAGTATTTT
15 TRBD2 TRBJ2-7 . TRBV19 CASSIAAGVSYEQYF TGTGCCAGTAGTATAGCGGCGGGAGTCTCCTACGAGCAGTACTTC
15 TRBD2 TRBJ2-2 . TRBV19 CASSKGLAGTGELFF TGTGCCAGTAGTAAGGGACTAGCTGGCACCGGGGAGCTGTTTTTT
16 TRBD1 TRBJ2-7 . TRBV19 CASSNPPGTGRREQYF TGTGCCAGTAGTAACCCCCCCGGGACAGGGCGAAGGGAGCAGTACTTC
12 . TRBJ2-5 . TRBV7-6 CASSLDWETQYF TGTGCCAGCAGCTTAGATTGGGAGACCCAGTACTTC
15 TRBD2 TRBJ2-1 . TRBV29-1 CSVAPMTSVYNEQFF TGCAGCGTGGCTCCCATGACTAGCGTTTACAATGAGCAGTTCTTC
17 TRBD1 TRBJ1-4 . TRBV28 CASSLWGTERGNEKLFF TGTGCCAGCAGTCTTTGGGGGACAGAGCGGGGGAATGAAAAACTGTTTTTT
13 TRBD1 TRBJ2-7 once TRBV14 CASSRDRGHEQYF TGTGCCAGCAGCCGGGACAGGGGGCACGAGCAGTACTTC
16 . TRBJ2-1 . TRBV7-3 CASSLTAAGRYNEQFF TGTGCCAGCAGCTTAACTGCAGCGGGTAGATACAATGAGCAGTTCTTC
13 . TRBJ2-1 . TRBV27 CASSKGRPGEQFF TGTGCCAGCAGCAAGGGGAGGCCCGGTGAGCAGTTCTTC
15 . TRBJ2-1 . TRBV7-5 CARSLALLGGLEQFF TGTGCCAGAAGCTTAGCGCTACTAGGGGGACTTGAGCAGTTCTTC
14 TRBD1 TRBJ1-4 . TRBV28 CASSLRQGNEKLFF TGTGCCAGCAGTTTAAGACAGGGGAATGAAAAACTGTTTTTT
16 TRBD1 TRBJ2-7 once TRBV5-6 CASSSRQGLGPYEQYF TGTGCCAGCAGCTCGAGACAGGGGCTGGGTCCCTACGAGCAGTACTTC
16 . TRBJ2-2 . TRBV6-5 CASSYEDRVDTGELFF TGTGCCAGCAGTTACGAGGATAGGGTGGACACCGGGGAGCTGTTTTTT
14 . TRBJ1-1 . TRBV9 CASSPRGGHTEAFF TGTGCCAGCAGCCCCAGAGGCGGGCACACTGAAGCTTTCTTT
16 TRBD1 TRBJ1-2 . TRBV7-2 CASSPRQGGAYLGYTF TGTGCCAGCAGCCCGCGACAGGGAGGGGCCTATTTGGGCTACACCTTC
15 TRBD1 TRBJ2-1 . TRBV5-5 CASSPTGNSYNEQFF TGTGCCAGCAGCCCGACAGGGAACTCCTACAATGAGCAGTTCTTC
15 . TRBJ2-7 . TRBV7-2 CASSLSFSGSYEQYF TGTGCCAGCAGCTTATCGTTTAGCGGCTCCTACGAGCAGTACTTC
14 TRBD1 TRBJ1-1 few TRBV10-3 CAISELDRVGEAFF TGTGCCATCAGTGAGCTTGACAGGGTTGGGGAAGCTTTCTTT
17 . TRBJ1-5 . TRBV28 CASSVPGTNVRHQPQHF TGTGCCAGCAGTGTGCCCGGTACAAACGTACGGCATCAGCCCCAGCATTTT
16 TRBD2 TRBJ2-1 . TRBV9 CASSVGSSGSYNEQFF TGTGCCAGCAGCGTCGGTTCTAGCGGGAGTTACAATGAGCAGTTCTTC
14 TRBD2 TRBJ2-1 . TRBV15 CATRTSGRYNEQFF TGTGCCACTAGGACTAGCGGCCGATACAATGAGCAGTTCTTC
17 TRBD2 TRBJ2-6 . TRBV19 CASSRGLASAGANVLTF TGTGCCAGTAGTAGAGGACTAGCGTCTGCTGGGGCCAACGTCCTGACTTTC
16 TRBD1 TRBJ1-5 . TRBV6-1 CASSVTGGRSHQPQHF TGTGCCAGCAGTGTCACAGGGGGCCGTAGCCATCAGCCCCAGCATTTT
15 TRBD1 TRBJ2-5 . TRBV19 CASSIVRDRGETQYF TGTGCCAGTAGTATAGTCCGGGACAGGGGAGAGACCCAGTACTTC
14 . TRBJ2-5 . TRBV29-1 CSVWGPGGAETQYF TGCAGCGTGTGGGGACCCGGGGGTGCGGAGACCCAGTACTTC
14 . TRBJ1-2 few TRBV27 CASSLGRPSAGYTF TGTGCCAGCAGTCTCGGACGGCCCTCTGCCGGCTACACCTTC
15 TRBD2 TRBJ2-1 few TRBV7-3 CASSLGLAGYNEQFF TGTGCCAGCAGCCTGGGACTAGCGGGGTACAATGAGCAGTTCTTC
18 . TRBJ1-2 . TRBV4-2 CASSPSLTPGPEAYGYTF TGTGCCAGCAGCCCTTCCCTGACTCCGGGACCTGAGGCATATGGCTACACCTTC
13 . TRBJ2-5 once TRBV9 CASSVRNRETQYF TGTGCCAGCAGCGTCAGGAATAGGGAGACCCAGTACTTC
15 . TRBJ1-2 . TRBV7-2 CAGSTQATYNYGYTF TGTGCCGGCAGCACACAAGCGACGTACAACTATGGCTACACCTTC